The rows below give T cell receptor beta chains drawn from one sample of a study of blood T cell repertoires in COVID-19. TCRdb's table, derived via immunoSEQ multiplex PCR, lists solely in-frame clones and lacks some. The data show 300,000 to 400,000 clones, around 89% seen once. Specimen: PBMCs or T cells enriched from blood (not recorded which). Every receptor here comes from a woman between 18 and 29 years old who had recovered from COVID-19. Each CDR3 is given without its conserved first and last residue. Where a row states a size, it is once, few, many or the class of an expanded clone; other rows omit it.

TRBV30 once 13 AWSVSLGGRNTIY
TRBV7-6 - 14 ASSKTPAPTNEKLF
TRBV27 - 17 ASSSGTSGGGRSYNEQF
TRBV7-3 - 13 ASSLTPSGNQPQH
TRBV27 - 15 ASSLFRGLQIPNEQY
TRBV5-1 - 16 ASSLEWDMSSQGHGYT
TRBV10-3 - 15 AISAGPLDRGSYEQY
TRBV4-1 - 13 ASSHTGGTNEKLF
TRBV27 - 11 ASSRSVNQPQH
TRBV19 - 16 ASSIGFWRQNSGNTIY
TRBV19 - 14 ASSPRRAGGQETQY
TRBV7-9 - 14 ASSLGPSQSQETQY
TRBV9 once 15 ASSVGPGAATNEKLF
TRBV13 - 14 ASSLVAGPGGETQY
TRBV6-5 - 12 ASSRNPAGTEAF
TRBV27 - 12 ASSLRPGVDGYT
TRBV6-5 - 14 ASSYKGGQGWNTIY
TRBV11-3 - 12 ASGPQGADTEAF
TRBV6-1 - 12 ASSEGTGNSPLH
TRBV11-2 - 13 ASSTRTGNNYGYT
TRBV7-8 - 12 ASSFRTPTYEQY
TRBV28 - 12 ASTPGTGASPLH
TRBV4-3 - 14 ASSRKLAGALDEQF
TRBV15 once 13 ATSRVGAANEKLF
TRBV10-3 once 12 AISDNRSNYGYT
TRBV21-1 - 15 ASSPSEGTSGGNTIY
TRBV29-1 once 11 SVPRQGAYGYT
TRBV9 - 12 ASAAGVNTGELF
TRBV12-2 once 15 ASRSKGEGSGANVLT
TRBV3-1/TRBV3-2 - 10 ASSQGDTEAF
TRBV6-5 - 11 ASSPQGGYGYT
TRBV28 - 10 ASTKQDTEAF
TRBV16 once 13 ASSQSGVMNTEAF
TRBV7-6 once 13 ASSLARQGLGRLT
TRBV30 - 10 AWSPQVYEQY
TRBV5-1 - 15 ASSLAGVAPGNQPQH
TRBV7-9 - 13 ASSPLWGDTGELF
TRBV27 - 13 ASRPGQGINYGYT
TRBV2 - 11 ASSERQGKGQY
TRBV27 once 13 ASSLVGTNNEKLF
TRBV6-1 - 14 ASSAGLAANTGELF
TRBV7-9 - 14 ASSLGVAGRQETQY
TRBV27 once 13 ASSVPTEADYGYT
TRBV7-3 once 12 ASSSGLASETQY
TRBV11-2 - 13 ASSLEGGVRNIQY
TRBV9 - 13 ASSAERTTNEKLF
TRBV5-1 - 13 ASSLAGTGDYEQY
TRBV5-6 once 11 ASSFDRAGEQY
TRBV4-3 - 13 ASSQEPQGNYGYT
TRBV6-1 - 14 ASSEVWRGGRDTQY
TRBV12-3/TRBV12-4 - 11 ASSLHGSYEQY
TRBV2 - 10 ASSDNVREQY
TRBV27 few 11 ASSFGGNSPLH
TRBV5-4 - 13 ASSSPRGLGNTIY
TRBV4-1 - 14 ASSQSTSSRTDTQY
TRBV6-5 - 13 ASSQDRGSNQPQH
TRBV12-3/TRBV12-4 - 11 ASSLGPVNEQF